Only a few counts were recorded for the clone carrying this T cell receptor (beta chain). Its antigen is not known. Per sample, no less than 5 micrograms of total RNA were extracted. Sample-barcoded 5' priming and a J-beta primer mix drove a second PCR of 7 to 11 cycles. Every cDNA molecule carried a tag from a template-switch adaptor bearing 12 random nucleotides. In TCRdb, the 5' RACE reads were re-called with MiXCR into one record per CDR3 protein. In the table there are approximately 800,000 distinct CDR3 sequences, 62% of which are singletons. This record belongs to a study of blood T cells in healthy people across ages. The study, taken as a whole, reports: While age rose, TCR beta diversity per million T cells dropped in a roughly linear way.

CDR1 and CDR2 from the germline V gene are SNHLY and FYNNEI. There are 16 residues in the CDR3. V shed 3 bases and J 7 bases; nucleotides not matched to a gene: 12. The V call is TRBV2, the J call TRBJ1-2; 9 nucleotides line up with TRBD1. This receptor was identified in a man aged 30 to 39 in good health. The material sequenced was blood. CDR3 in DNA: TGTGCCAGCAGTGATGGGACAGGGAGCGCCGCGGGTGGCTACACCTTC. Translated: CASSDGTGSAAGGYTF. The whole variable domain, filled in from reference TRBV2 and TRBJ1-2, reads EPEVTQTPSHQVTQMGQEVILRCVPISNHLYFYWYRQILGQKVEFLVSFYNNEISEKSEIFDDQFSVERPDGSNFTLKIRSTKLEDSAMYFCASSDGTGSAAGGYTFGSGTRLTVV.